The 9 T cell receptor beta chains listed next were all sequenced from one sample in a study of blood T cell repertoires in COVID-19. Data came from immunoSEQ multiplex PCR; TCRdb stores just in-frame clones and leaves some out. The sample has about 250,000 clones, about 83% seen once. The sequenced material came from peripheral blood. Receptor source: a woman aged 80 or over with COVID-19, enrolled during active disease.

The gene calls are TRBV5-1 and TRBJ1-1; D remains ambiguous. CDR1 SGHRS and CDR2 YFSETQ come from the germline V gene. Trimming removed 0 bases from V and 2 bases from J, with 8 bases in between. The CDR3 runs 14 residues. The chain's CDR3 is CASSLAQSNTEAFF. The CDR3 nucleotides read TGCGCCAGCAGCTTGGCACAGAGCAACACTGAAGCTTTCTTT. Variable domain in full (rest from reference TRBV5-1 and TRBJ1-1): KAGVTQTPRYLIKTRGQQVTLSCSPISGHRSVSWYQQTPGQGLQFLFEYFSETQRNKGNFPGRFSGRQFSNSRSEMNVSTLELGDSALYLCASSLAQSNTEAFFGQGTRLTVV.

The rearrangement uses TRBV5-5 and TRBJ1-2; D unresolved. The CDR3 totals 13 residues. Trimming removed 0 bases at V and 6 bases at J, with 9 bases between. Germline V lookup: CDR1 SGHKS, CDR2 YYEKEE (reference sequence). CDR3 loop: CASSLARVDGYTF. The CDR3 DNA follows: TGTGCCAGCAGCTTGGCCCGGGTAGATGGCTACACCTTC.

This chain joins TRBV5-1 and TRBJ1-1; 8 positions match TRBD1. The CDR3 runs 15 residues. Germline trimming cut 4 bases from V and 11 bases from J; bases unmatched to any gene: 16. Germline-derived CDR1 and CDR2 are SGHRS and YFSETQ. The CDR3, as DNA: TGCGCCAGCAGCACCCTGGGACAGGCGGTTCTAGGCGCTTTCTTT. Translating it yields CASSTLGQAVLGAFF.

This chain links TRBV18 with TRBJ1-5, with 9 bases lining up with TRBD1. The CDR3 has 15 residues. The germline gives CDR1 KGHSH, CDR2 LQKENI. V was clipped by 3 bases and J by 2 bases; unmatched bases: 2. The CDR3 protein is CASSPGQGGNQPQHF. CDR3 nucleotide sequence: TGTGCCAGCTCACCGGGACAGGGAGGCAATCAGCCCCAGCATTTT.

V is TRBV29-1 and J is TRBJ1-4; the D is unclear. Germline V gives CDR1 SQVTM, CDR2 ANQGSEA. This CDR3 spans 10 amino acids. Trimming pared 4 bases from V and 6 bases from J, leaving 3 bases between. The CDR3 DNA reads as TGCAGCGTTGCGGATGAAAAACTGTTTTTT. It codes for CSVADEKLFF.

The chain joins TRBV10-3 to TRBJ2-3, with TRBD2 matching 7 bases. The V segment lost 6 bases and the J segment 4 bases; nucleotides outside the gene matches: 7. The CDR3 length is 14 residues. Germline CDR1 is ENHRY and CDR2 is SYGVKD. The CDR3 sequence is CAISGGGSPDTQYF. For the CDR3, the DNA is TGTGCCATCAGCGGCGGGGGTTCCCCAGATACGCAGTATTTT.

The rearrangement links TRBV3-1 (or the pseudogene TRBV3-2) to TRBJ1-1, with D possibly matching TRBD1 (5 bases). The CDR3 is made up of 15 amino acids. Trimming shortened V by 4 bases and J by 2 bases, and 14 bases separated the two germline ends. The germline V gene has CDR1 LGHDT and CDR2 YNNKEL (reference sequence). DNA of the CDR3: TGTGCCAGCAGCCGGGACTCAATTCCTAACACTGAAGCTTTCTTT. Translation gives CASSRDSIPNTEAFF.

This clone was seen more than once but under ten times. The chain combines TRBV7-6 with TRBJ2-5; TRBD1 matches at 9 bases. Germline CDR1 reads SGHVS; CDR2 reads FNYEAQ. J was trimmed by 3 bases and V by 3 bases; bases with no gene match: 8. This CDR3 is built from 16 residues. As DNA, the CDR3 is TGTGCCAGCAGCTTGGGCTCCGGGACAGGGAAAGAGACCCAGTACTTC. It is translated as CASSLGSGTGKETQYF.

The chain uses TRBV20-1 and TRBJ1-1, with D tentatively TRBD1 (6 bases). The CDR3 runs 11 residues. Germline V CDR1 and CDR2: DFQATT, SNEGSKA (reference sequence). V was shortened by 0 bases and J by 10 bases, with 9 bases between the two germline ends. Written as DNA, the CDR3 is TGCAGTGCTAGAGATGAACAGGGAGCTTTCTTT. Amino acid sequence: CSARDEQGAFF.